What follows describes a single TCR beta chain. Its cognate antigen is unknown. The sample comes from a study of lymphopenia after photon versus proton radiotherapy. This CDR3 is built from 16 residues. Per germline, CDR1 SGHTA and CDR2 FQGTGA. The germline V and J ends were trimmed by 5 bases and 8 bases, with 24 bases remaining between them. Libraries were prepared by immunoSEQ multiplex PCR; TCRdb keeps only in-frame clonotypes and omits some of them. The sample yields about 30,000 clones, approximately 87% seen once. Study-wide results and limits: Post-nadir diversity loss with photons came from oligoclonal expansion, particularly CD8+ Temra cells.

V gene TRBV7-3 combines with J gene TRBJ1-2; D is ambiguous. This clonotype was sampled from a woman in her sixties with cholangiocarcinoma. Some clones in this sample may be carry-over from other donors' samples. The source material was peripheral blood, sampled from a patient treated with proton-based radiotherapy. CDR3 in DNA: TGTGCCAGCAGCAAAGACCGTTTACCGGGAAAGGAAGGCTACACCTTC. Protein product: CASSKDRLPGKEGYTF. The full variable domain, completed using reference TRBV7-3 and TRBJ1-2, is GAGVSQTPSNKVTEKGKYVELRCDPISGHTALYWYRQSLGQGPEFLIYFQGTGAADDSGLPNDRFFAVRPEGSVSTLKIQRTERGDSAVYLCASSKDRLPGKEGYTFGSGTRLTVV.